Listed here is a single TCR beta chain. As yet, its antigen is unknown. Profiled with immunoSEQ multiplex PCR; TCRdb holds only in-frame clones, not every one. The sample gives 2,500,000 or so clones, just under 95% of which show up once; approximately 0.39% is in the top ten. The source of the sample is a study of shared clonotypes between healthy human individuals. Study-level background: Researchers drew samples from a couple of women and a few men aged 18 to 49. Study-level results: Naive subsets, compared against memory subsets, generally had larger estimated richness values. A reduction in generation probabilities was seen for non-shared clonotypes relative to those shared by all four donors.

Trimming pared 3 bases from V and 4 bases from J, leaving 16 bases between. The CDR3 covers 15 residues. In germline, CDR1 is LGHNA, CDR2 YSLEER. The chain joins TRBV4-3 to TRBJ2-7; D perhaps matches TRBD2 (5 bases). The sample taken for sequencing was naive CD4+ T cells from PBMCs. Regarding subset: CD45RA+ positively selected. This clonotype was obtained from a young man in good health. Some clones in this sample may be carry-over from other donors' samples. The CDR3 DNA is TGCGCCAGCAGCCAGGTAGTAGGAGCGGAGTACGAGCAGTACTTC. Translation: CASSQVVGAEYEQYF.